This TCR beta chain comes out of a study of blood T cell repertoires in COVID-19. Whole-study context: Sources were T cells, B-cell-depleted T cells, or PBMCs; the material itself was cDNA or gDNA.

CDR1 is SGHNT, CDR2 YENEEA, per germline. This CDR3 is 14 amino acids long. V was trimmed by 7 bases and J by 4 bases, leaving 14 bases between them. Only in-frame clones appear in the TCRdb table, and some are missing; sequencing was by immunoSEQ multiplex PCR. The data hold about 170,000 clones, with around 81% observed a single time. J is TRBJ2-1 and V is TRBV11-3, with a possible D match to TRBD2 (6 bases). The sequence derives from a man in his 70s with active or convalescent COVID-19. Sequencing was performed on peripheral blood. The DNA of the CDR3 is TGTGCCAGCACCCCTGGAGGGTCTTACAATGAGCAGTTCTTC. This translates into CASTPGGSYNEQFF.